This paragraph reports one T cell receptor (beta chain). Its antigen is still unknown. This sample is drawn from a study of OX40 agonist ivuxolimab in advanced cancers. Study-wide background: Dose-escalation patients were diagnosed with hepatocellular carcinoma, melanoma, renal cell cancer or head and neck cancer. General study findings and limits: Relative to CD4+, CD8+ T cells held more expanded clones on average. Some patients without response likewise showed low normalized clonal expansion.

Systemic immunosuppression or a history of autoimmune disease excluded patients. The CDR3 spans 18 residues. CDR1 and CDR2 from the germline V gene are LGHNA and YNFKEQ. V gave up 0 bases and J gave up 0 bases, with 15 bases separating them. TCRdb's table, derived via immunoSEQ multiplex PCR, lists solely in-frame clones and lacks some. The repertoire holds tens of thousands of clones, with around 81% as singletons. The chain combines TRBV4-2 with TRBJ1-5; D is unresolved. This TCR was recovered from an adult with an advanced solid tumor such as melanoma, head and neck, liver or kidney cancer. The sequences come from CD4+ or CD8+ T cells sorted from blood, collected in a trial of the OX40 agonist ivuxolimab. The CDR3 region has the DNA TGTGCCAGCAGCCAAGAAGAGGCGAGGGCAGGTAGCAATCAGCCCCAGCATTTT. Amino acid sequence: CASSQEEARAGSNQPQHF.